This is a list of T cell receptor beta chains from one sample in a study of OX40 agonist ivuxolimab in advanced cancers. Clones were sequenced by immunoSEQ multiplex PCR, and TCRdb holds only the in-frame ones, with some missing. Of approximately 70,000 clones in the sample, more than 85% are singletons; the top ten hold approximately 1%. The starting material was CD4+ or CD8+ T cells sorted from blood, obtained in a trial of the OX40 agonist ivuxolimab. Source of these receptors: an adult with an advanced solid tumor such as melanoma, head and neck, liver or kidney cancer. Both conserved end residues are part of each CDR3. A D gene is named only where the DNA matches it firmly. Size is omitted from some rows. Given values are once, few, many or a class for expanded clones.

V gene	J gene	clone size	D gene	CDR3 DNA	CDR3 protein
TRBV7-9	TRBJ1-2	.	.	TGTGCCAGCAGCGCGTATGCGGGTGGCGTTTATGGCTACACCTTC	CASSAYAGGVYGYTF
TRBV6-5	TRBJ1-3	.	.	TGTGCCAGCAGTTACTCGGCAACCTCTGGAAACACCATATATTTT	CASSYSATSGNTIYF
TRBV5-1	TRBJ2-2	.	.	TGCGCCAGCAGCTCGCAGGTTGCGTCCGGGGAGCTGTTTTTT	CASSSQVASGELFF
TRBV19	TRBJ1-5	.	.	TGTGCCAGTAGTATGAGGCAGACCTATAGCAATCAGCCCCAGCATTTT	CASSMRQTYSNQPQHF
TRBV7-9	TRBJ2-3	.	.	TGTGCCAGCAGCTTAGCTGCGGGACGCACAGATACGCAGTATTTT	CASSLAAGRTDTQYF
TRBV25-1	TRBJ2-3	.	.	TGTGCCAGCAGTGTGAAAGGGATTCGGACAGATACGCAGTATTTT	CASSVKGIRTDTQYF
TRBV11-3	TRBJ1-3	.	.	TGTGCCAGCAGCTTGGTGGGGGCTCGTGGAAACACCATATATTTT	CASSLVGARGNTIYF
TRBV5-1	TRBJ1-4	.	.	TGCGCCAGCAGCTTCGGGACGAATGGGGAAAAACTGTTTTTT	CASSFGTNGEKLFF
TRBV5-6	TRBJ2-5	.	TRBD2	TGTGCCAGCAGCTTTAGCGGGGCCCCCCAAGAGACCCAGTACTTC	CASSFSGAPQETQYF
TRBV11-2	TRBJ2-7	once	.	TGTGCCAGCAGCTTCTCAGGGGAAACCTACGAGCAGTACTTC	CASSFSGETYEQYF
TRBV11-3	TRBJ2-7	.	TRBD1	TGTGCCAGCAGCCAATCCGGGACAGGAAACTACGAGCAGTACTTC	CASSQSGTGNYEQYF
TRBV10-1	TRBJ2-7	.	.	TGCGCCAGCAGTGGCCCAGGGATGTACGAGCAGTACTTC	CASSGPGMYEQYF
TRBV6-1	TRBJ2-3	.	.	TGTGCCAGCAGTGAAGGGCTAGCATCAGATACGCAGTATTTT	CASSEGLASDTQYF
TRBV5-4	TRBJ2-3	.	TRBD1	TGTGCCAGCAGCCCTGGACAGGGGCGGGTGGATACGCAGTATTTT	CASSPGQGRVDTQYF
TRBV30	TRBJ1-1	few	.	TGTGCCTGGAGCCGCGAGAGGGTTAACACTGAAGCTTTCTTT	CAWSRERVNTEAFF
TRBV30	TRBJ1-2	.	.	TGTGCCTGGAGTGTCGGTAGTACGCAAGGCTACACCTTC	CAWSVGSTQGYTF
TRBV6-1	TRBJ1-1	.	.	TGTGCCAGCAGGGTCGGGAACATGAACACTGAAGCTTTCTTT	CASRVGNMNTEAFF
TRBV9	TRBJ2-2	.	.	TGTGCCAGCAGCTCGGGACGCACCGGGGAGCTGTTTTTT	CASSSGRTGELFF
TRBV9	TRBJ2-7	.	.	TGTGCCAGCAGCGCGCGTGGGGGGCGAACCCTCGAGCAGTACTTC	CASSARGGRTLEQYF
TRBV15	TRBJ2-7	.	TRBD1	TGTGCCACCAGCAGAGATCGGGCAGGGGGCGCGGACGAGCAGTACTTC	CATSRDRAGGADEQYF
TRBV2	TRBJ1-4	.	.	TGTGCCAGCAGTGGGGTTAATGTCAATGAAAAACTGTTTTTT	CASSGVNVNEKLFF
TRBV6-6	TRBJ1-1	once	TRBD1	TGTGCCAGCAGTTACTCGGGACAGGGTCAAACTGAAGCTTTCTTT	CASSYSGQGQTEAFF
TRBV6-6	TRBJ2-5	few	.	TGTGCCAGCAATAAACCGGGAACACAAGAGACCCAGTACTTC	CASNKPGTQETQYF
TRBV5-1	TRBJ2-2	.	TRBD2	TGCGCCAGCAGCTCCTCCCCCGGGAGGGCCACCGGGGAGCTGTTTTTT	CASSSSPGRATGELFF
TRBV6-5	TRBJ1-3	.	TRBD1	TGTGCCAGCAGTTACATCTCAGGGGGCTTTGGAAACACCATATATTTT	CASSYISGGFGNTIYF
TRBV7-9	TRBJ2-1	.	.	TGTGCCAGCAGCGGGAGGACAGGGAGGGATGAGCAGTTCTTC	CASSGRTGRDEQFF
TRBV7-6	TRBJ1-4	.	TRBD1	TGTGCCAGCAGCCCTGGACAGGTTGGAGGTGAAAAACTGTTTTTT	CASSPGQVGGEKLFF
TRBV5-6	TRBJ2-3	once	.	TGTGCCAGCAACAGGCGGGGACTTGTGGGGGATACGCAGTATTTT	CASNRRGLVGDTQYF
TRBV4-1	TRBJ2-1	.	TRBD2	TGCGCCAGCAGCGAAGGGACTAGCGCTATAAATGAGCAGTTCTTC	CASSEGTSAINEQFF
TRBV5-1	TRBJ2-3	.	.	TGCGCCAGCAGCGTGAATACAGGATCAGATACGCAGTATTTT	CASSVNTGSDTQYF
TRBV5-1	TRBJ1-1	.	TRBD1	TGCGCCAGCAGCCCTACAGGGGGCGGTGAAGCTTTCTTT	CASSPTGGGEAFF
TRBV7-2	TRBJ1-1	.	.	TGTGCCAGCAGCTTAAAGGAGACCTGGAACACTGAAGCTTTCTTT	CASSLKETWNTEAFF
TRBV27	TRBJ1-1	once	TRBD1	TGTGCCACCCGCGCTACCCGACAGGGGTTTGAAGCTTTCTTT	CATRATRQGFEAFF
TRBV10-3	TRBJ2-5	.	TRBD2	TGTGCCATCAGCAGACTACCGGGAGGAGGGACGGAGACCCAGTACTTC	CAISRLPGGGTETQYF
TRBV10-3	TRBJ1-1	.	TRBD1	TGTGCCATCAGTGATCTAGGGACAGGGCGGACTGAAGCTTTCTTT	CAISDLGTGRTEAFF
TRBV5-4	TRBJ1-4	.	.	TGTGCCAGCAGCTTACTGGGAGAAAATGAAAAACTGTTTTTT	CASSLLGENEKLFF
TRBV7-2	TRBJ2-1	.	.	TGTGCCAGCAGCCTTGACCCTAGCTCCTACAATGAGCAGTTCTTC	CASSLDPSSYNEQFF
TRBV5-6	TRBJ2-1	.	TRBD2	TGTGCCAGCAGCCCCTACCCGGCGGGGGGGGGAGAAAGTTACAATGAGCAGTTCTTC	CASSPYPAGGGESYNEQFF
TRBV2	TRBJ2-7	.	.	TGTGCCAGCAGTGTCGTTGGCTACGAGCAGTACTTC	CASSVVGYEQYF
TRBV10-3	TRBJ1-1	.	.	TGTGCCATCAGGCCCCCGGGCGAGAACACTGAAGCTTTCTTT	CAIRPPGENTEAFF
TRBV2	TRBJ2-7	.	.	TGTGCCAGCAAATTGGAAGGTTCCCACTTCCTTAGCTCCTACGAGCAGTACTTC	CASKLEGSHFLSSYEQYF
TRBV14	TRBJ2-3	.	TRBD2	TGTGCCAGCAGCCAAGGGCCGGGACTAGCGGGGTATTTT	CASSQGPGLAGYF
TRBV14	TRBJ2-3	.	.	TGTGCCAGCAGCCGGACACAGGCTACGCAGTATTTT	CASSRTQATQYF
TRBV7-6	TRBJ2-5	.	.	TGTGCCAGCAGCTTTTCACCGAGCCAAGAGACCCAGTACTTC	CASSFSPSQETQYF
TRBV5-1	TRBJ1-3	.	.	TGCGCCAGCAGCACGGGGACGGACGGAAACACCATATATTTT	CASSTGTDGNTIYF
TRBV18	TRBJ1-4	.	.	TGTGCCAGCTCACCACAAACTAATGAAAAACTGTTTTTT	CASSPQTNEKLFF
TRBV6-5	TRBJ2-1	.	.	TGTGCCAGCAGGAGCAGGGGTAAGAATGAGCAGTTCTTC	CASRSRGKNEQFF
TRBV6-6	TRBJ1-2	once	.	TGTGCCAGCAGTTACTCCATGATAGAACAGACCTATGGCTACACCTTC	CASSYSMIEQTYGYTF
TRBV5-4	TRBJ2-7	.	.	TGTGCCAGCAGCTCAGGTTCCTCCTACGAGCAGTACTTC	CASSSGSSYEQYF